Below are 25 T cell receptor beta chains sequenced from a single sample in a study of T-cell reconstitution after alpha-beta-depleted transplantation in children. TCRbeta library construction was performed incorporating unique molecular identifiers. TCRdb processed the PCR reads anew with MiXCR; each CDR3 protein has one entry. The data show approximately 170,000 distinct CDR3 sequences, with roughly 10% seen just once and approximately 13% held by the top ten. The input for sequencing was PBMCs, taken before TCRalphabeta/CD19-depleted stem cell transplant. The receptors here all came from a boy aged 2 to 10 with acute myeloid leukemia, due to receive a stem cell transplant.

Comment on this clonotype: With a much larger clone just one base away, this may be a read error. The chain carries TRBV11-2 and TRBJ1-3, with 7 bases that match TRBD1. Trimming at V came to 5 bases and at J to 0 bases, leaving 7 bases not matched to a gene. Germline V gene lookup returns CDR1 SGHAT and CDR2 FQNNGV. This CDR3 region has 16 residues. The CDR3 protein is CASSAQPGGSGNTIYF. The CDR3 nucleotides are TGTGCCAGCAGCGCCCAGCCAGGGGGCTCTGGAAACACCATATATTTT.

The J gene is TRBJ1-5, the V gene TRBV10-2; D may be TRBD1 (5 bases). CDR1 is WSHSY, CDR2 SAAADI, per germline. CDR3 size: 13 residues. V lost 4 bases, J lost 8 bases, and 12 bases lay in between. CDR3 sequence (DNA): TGCGCCAGCAGTGGGGGCCCCGGAAAGCCCCAGCATTTT. It codes for CASSGGPGKPQHF.

This clonotype came up once. V gene TRBV19 combines with J gene TRBJ1-5; no definite D call. Trimming pared 11 bases from V and 6 bases from J, leaving 5 bases between. The CDR3 is made up of 9 amino acids. The germline V gene encodes CDR1 LNHDA and CDR2 SQIVND (reference sequence). CDR3 coding DNA: TGTGCCGTCGGTCAGCCCCAGCATTTT. This codes for CAVGQPQHF.

The gene calls are TRBV5-6 and TRBJ2-7, with 8 bases identical to TRBD2. Trimming took 4 bases from V and 7 from J; bases not matched to a gene: 16. The CDR3 is made up of 16 amino acids. Germline V CDR1 and CDR2: SGHDT, YYEEEE. CDR3 sequence: CASSPLRGGLQFEQYV. In DNA form, the CDR3 reads TGTGCCAGCAGCCCTCTTCGGGGGGGGCTCCAGTTTGAGCAGTACGTC.

Many counts were recorded for this clonotype. V gene TRBV7-9 combines with J gene TRBJ1-1; 9 bases are shared with TRBD1. Germline CDR1 and CDR2: SEHNR and FQNEAQ (reference sequence). The CDR3 spans 15 residues. V shed 3 bases, J shed 5 bases, and the junction held 7 bases outside the gene matches. The CDR3 region is CASSLSDRGWTEAFF. The CDR3 DNA reads TGTGCCAGCAGCTTGAGTGACAGGGGGTGGACTGAAGCTTTCTTT. The full variable domain, completed using reference TRBV7-9 and TRBJ1-1, is DTGVSQNPRHKITKRGQNVTFRCDPISEHNRLYWYRQTLGQGPEFLTYFQNEAQLEKSRLLSDRFSAERPKGSFSTLEIQRTEQGDSAMYLCASSLSDRGWTEAFFGQGTRLTVV.

This clonotype was counted ten times or more. V gene TRBV28 combines with J gene TRBJ2-7, with 10 bases matching TRBD2. This CDR3 contains 14 residues. Per the germline V gene, CDR1 is MDHEN and CDR2 is SYDVKM. The trim removed 6 bases at V and 3 bases at J, leaving 5 bases unmatched. The CDR3 loop reads CASRTSGSVYEQYF. The DNA of the CDR3 is TGTGCCAGCAGGACTAGCGGGTCCGTCTACGAGCAGTACTTC.

There are many counts of this clonotype. The V and J genes are TRBV21-1 and TRBJ1-5; the table's D call, TRBD1, was not checked against the DNA. TRBV21-1 represents a pseudogene. The CDR3 is made up of 20 amino acids. As DNA, the CDR3 is TGTGCCAGCACCCGAGGGGGGGCACATGTGGTGCTCGTGGGCAATCAGCCCCAGCATTTT. It yields the protein CASTRGGAHVVLVGNQPQHF.

This clonotype was observed many times. This chain links TRBV6-5 with TRBJ2-5, with 11 bases lining up with TRBD2. CDR3 size: 15 residues. The germline V gene encodes CDR1 MNHEY and CDR2 SVGAGI. After removal of 7 bases from V and 5 bases from J, the junction contained 9 bases not matched to a gene. In DNA form, the CDR3 reads TGTGCCAGCACCCTAGCGGGGGGAGCCCAGGAGACCCAGTACTTC. It specifies CASTLAGGAQETQYF.

This clonotype was found many times. The genes are TRBV18 and TRBJ2-7, with D maybe TRBD2 (6 bases). The CDR3 is 13 residues long. Germline lookup yields CDR1 KGHSH and CDR2 LQKENI. V was pared by 5 bases and J by 7 bases, with 15 bases between. For the CDR3, the DNA is TGTGCCAGCTCAGCCGGCCCCGGGGGAGAGCAGTACTTC. The encoded protein is CASSAGPGGEQYF.

This clonotype was seen ten or more times. The chain carries TRBV5-1 and TRBJ2-3, with 7 bases that match TRBD2. The length of the CDR3 is 15 residues. The V gene end was trimmed by 1 base and the J gene end by 9 bases; junction bases not matched to a gene: 11. In germline, CDR1 is SGHRS, CDR2 YFSETQ. The CDR3 here is CASSLLSGLEETQYF. CDR3 DNA sequence: TGCGCCAGCAGCTTGTTATCCGGACTAGAGGAGACGCAGTATTTT. The full variable domain, completed using reference TRBV5-1 and TRBJ2-3, is KAGVTQTPRYLIKTRGQQVTLSCSPISGHRSVSWYQQTPGQGLQFLFEYFSETQRNKGNFPGRFSGRQFSNSRSEMNVSTLELGDSALYLCASSLLSGLEETQYFGPGTRLTVL.

At least ten counts were recorded for this clonotype. The chain employs TRBV5-1 and TRBJ2-5; D not certain. Germline CDR1 and CDR2: SGHRS and YFSETQ. This CDR3 is built from 14 residues. Trimming shortened V by 1 base and J by 5 bases, and 12 bases separated the two germline ends. CDR3: CASSLYAGIETQYF. CDR3 coding DNA: TGCGCCAGCAGCTTGTACGCAGGTATCGAGACCCAGTACTTC.

Worth noting for this clonotype: The junction does not match germline at one end; this may be a read error. The rearrangement uses TRBV3-1 and TRBJ2-7; D might be TRBD2 (6 bases). Germline V gene data show CDR1 as LGHDT and CDR2 as YNNKEL (reference sequence). The CDR3 runs to 18 residues. CDR3 DNA: TGTGCCTGCAGCCAAGGGTTTTTCGAGCGCGGGGTTGGCTACGAGCAGTACTTC. It encodes CACSQGFFERGVGYEQYF.

Notes on this clonotype: One base away lies a much larger clone, so this may be a sequencing read error. V is TRBV6-5 and J is TRBJ2-3; D remains ambiguous. This CDR3 has 11 residues. Germline V lookup: CDR1 MNHEY, CDR2 SVGAGI. Trimming cost V 1 base and J 8 bases, with 4 bases left between them. CDR3 in amino acids: CASSYWGTQYF. The DNA for the CDR3 is TGTGCCAGCAGTTACTGGGGTACGCAGTATTTT.

This clonotype was seen many times. The chain employs TRBV12-3 or TRBV12-4 and TRBJ1-6, with D unclear. V was clipped by 6 bases and J by 7 bases, with 13 bases between them. The CDR3 contains 14 residues. CDR3 loop: CASRGSYTNSPLHF. DNA for the CDR3: TGTGCCAGCAGGGGGTCTTACACAAATTCACCCCTCCACTTT.

This clonotype was observed at least ten times. The chain uses TRBV15 and TRBJ1-1, with D unclear. V dropped 5 bases and J dropped 6 bases, with 19 bases sitting between them. The CDR3 covers 15 residues. Germline V lookup: CDR1 LNHNV, CDR2 YYDKDF (reference sequence). Here the CDR3 DNA reads TGTGCCACCAGCCCCCGCCCCGGTTCCGGCGCTGAAGCTTTCTTT. Its protein is CATSPRPGSGAEAFF.

This clonotype was counted at least ten times. The rearrangement uses TRBV6-5 and TRBJ1-2, with TRBD1 as a possible D gene (5 bases). The ends were cut back, 10 bases at V and 4 bases at J, with 13 bases in the middle. Germline CDR1 reads MNHEY; CDR2 reads SVGAGI. CDR3 length: 12 amino acids. CDR3 nucleotide sequence: TGTGCCACTGCCGGGGCGTCCTATGGCTACACCTTC. It translates to CATAGASYGYTF.

This clonotype has at least ten counts. This chain links TRBV3-1 with TRBJ2-7, with TRBD2 identical over 12 bases. The germline gives CDR1 LGHDT, CDR2 YNNKEL (reference sequence). This CDR3 is 15 amino acids long. V shed 1 base and J 6 bases; nucleotides not matched to a gene: 4. The CDR3 DNA sequence: TGTGCCAGCAGCCAAGTTTCTAGCGGGAGGGGCGAGCAGTACTTC. This sequence encodes CASSQVSSGRGEQYF.

The sample holds many counts of this clonotype. The V gene is TRBV15, the J gene TRBJ2-3; 7 bases map to TRBD2. After removal of 5 bases from V and 1 base from J, the junction contained 3 bases not matched to a gene. This CDR3 spans 14 amino acids. Per germline, CDR1 LNHNV and CDR2 YYDKDF (reference sequence). For the CDR3, the DNA is TGTGCCACCAGCTGGAGCGGGGGCACAGATACGCAGTATTTT. Its protein is CATSWSGGTDTQYF. The full variable domain, in which reference TRBV15 and TRBJ2-3 provide the parts outside the CDR3, is DAMVIQNPRYQVTQFGKPVTLSCSQTLNHNVMYWYQQKSSQAPKLLFHYYDKDFNNEADTPDNFQSRRPNTSFCFLDIRSPGLGDTAMYLCATSWSGGTDTQYFGPGTRLTVL.

Ten or more counts support this clonotype. The chain joins TRBV7-9 to TRBJ1-3; D ambiguous. This CDR3 has 12 residues. V lost 3 bases to trimming and J lost 4 bases, with 4 bases between them. Germline V gives CDR1 SEHNR, CDR2 FQNEAQ (reference sequence). The CDR3 loop is CASSFSGNTIYF. CDR3 bases: TGTGCCAGCAGCTTTTCCGGAAACACCATATATTTT.

This clonotype was counted ten times or more. V and J are TRBV5-1 and TRBJ2-1; D is perhaps TRBD1 (5 bases). Germline V gene data show CDR1 as SGHRS and CDR2 as YFSETQ. The CDR3 totals 14 residues. Trimming pared 0 bases from V and 3 bases from J, leaving 7 bases between. Written as DNA, the CDR3 is TGCGCCAGCAGCTTGGCAGGGAACTACAATGAGCAGTTCTTC. Translated, it gives CASSLAGNYNEQFF.

This clonotype was counted ten times or more. The rearrangement joins TRBV15 to TRBJ1-3; D remains ambiguous. Per germline, CDR1 LNHNV and CDR2 YYDKDF (reference sequence). V was shortened by 0 bases and J by 0 bases, with 9 bases between the two germline ends. The CDR3 runs to 16 residues. DNA for the CDR3: TGTGCCACCAGCAGAGATCTGGGCAGCTCTGGAAACACCATATATTTT. It is translated as CATSRDLGSSGNTIYF.

This clonotype was picked up many times. In nucleotides, the CDR3 is TGTGCCAGCAGCCAAGATGGGGGACTAGCGGGAAATGAGCAGTTCTTC. Protein sequence: CASSQDGGLAGNEQFF. This chain connects TRBV3-1 to TRBJ2-1, with 13 bases fitting TRBD2. This CDR3 is 16 amino acids long. Germline values: CDR1 LGHDT, CDR2 YNNKEL (reference sequence). Losses at the gene ends were 0 bases for V and 7 bases for J; bases not matched to a gene: 3.

This clonotype has at least ten counts. For the CDR3, the DNA is TGTGCCAGCAGCACCCGGATCAGGGCGTACAATGAGCAGTTCTTC. Amino acids: CASSTRIRAYNEQFF. This sequence joins TRBV7-2 and TRBJ2-1; tentatively, D is TRBD1 (5 bases). In germline, CDR1 is SGHTA, CDR2 FQGNSA. This CDR3 is built from 15 residues. V dropped 5 bases and J dropped 4 bases, with 15 bases sitting between them.

This clonotype was recorded many times. The gene calls are TRBV5-1 and TRBJ2-7; 7 bases align to TRBD2. In germline, CDR1 is SGHRS, CDR2 YFSETQ. Losses at the gene ends were 0 bases for V and 5 bases for J; bases not matched to a gene: 2. This CDR3 has 13 amino acids. The CDR3 reads CASSLGEGNEQYV. The CDR3 DNA reads as TGCGCCAGCAGCTTGGGGGAGGGGAACGAGCAGTACGTC.

This clonotype was seen ten or more times. The genes are TRBV20-1 and TRBJ2-5; D ambiguous. Germline V gene data show CDR1 as DFQATT and CDR2 as SNEGSKA (reference sequence). The V and J ends lost 7 bases and 5 bases respectively, with 11 bases between them. The CDR3 sequence is 11 residues long. As DNA, the CDR3 is TGCAGTGTGGCGAGTGAGGAGACCCAGTACTTC. This encodes CSVASEETQYF.